Listed below are T cell receptor beta chains from one sample, sequenced in a study of shared clonotypes between healthy human individuals. Clones were read by immunoSEQ multiplex PCR, and TCRdb kept only the in-frame ones, dropping some. The profile shows under 150,000 clones, about 62% of them singletons. The sample consisted of memory CD8+ T cells sorted from blood. The receptor source for this set is a woman aged 25 to 39 in good health. Both conserved end residues are part of each CDR3. D genes are given only for firm matches. Rows may omit the clone size; those that give it use once, few, many or a size class.

D gene,J gene,clone size,V gene,CDR3 DNA,CDR3 protein
TRBD1,TRBJ2-7,NA,TRBV15,TGTGCCACCAGCAGACAGGGGGCTGCCGAGCAGTACTTC,CATSRQGAAEQYF
TRBD1,TRBJ2-7,once,TRBV7-6,TGTGCCAGCAGCACCCGGTGGACAGGGGCAGGAGTCTACGAGCAGTACTTC,CASSTRWTGAGVYEQYF
TRBD1,TRBJ2-5,NA,TRBV7-6,TGTGCCAGCAGCATGGACAGGGGGCTTCAAGAGACCCAGTACTTC,CASSMDRGLQETQYF
NA,TRBJ1-1,NA,TRBV5-1,TGCGCCAGCAGCTTGGGATCCCCGGGGAGGGACGAAGCTTTCTTT,CASSLGSPGRDEAFF
TRBD1,TRBJ2-5,NA,TRBV27,TGTGCCAGCAGTTTAGAGGGGGCGGAGACCCAGTACTTC,CASSLEGAETQYF
NA,TRBJ1-5,NA,TRBV7-9,TGTGCCAGCAGCCTCGACGGCAATCAGCCCCAGCATTTT,CASSLDGNQPQHF
NA,TRBJ2-7,NA,TRBV28,TGTGCCAGCAGCCCGAGGGCAGTCTACGAGCAGTACTTC,CASSPRAVYEQYF
TRBD2,TRBJ2-2,NA,TRBV6-1,TGTGCCACAAAACGGACTAGGGGTAACACCGGGGAGCTGTTTTTT,CATKRTRGNTGELFF
NA,TRBJ1-2,few,TRBV2,TGTGCCAGCAGGCACCACTATGGCTACACCTTC,CASRHHYGYTF
NA,TRBJ2-1,NA,TRBV19,TGTGCCAGCTCCTCTTACGGTAATGAGCAGTTCTTC,CASSSYGNEQFF
TRBD2,TRBJ2-7,few,TRBV27,TGTGCCAGCAGGGGGACTAGTTCCGCCGTCCACGAGCAGTACTTC,CASRGTSSAVHEQYF
NA,TRBJ1-3,NA,TRBV11-2,TGTGCCAGCAGCGTAAATACTGGAAACACCATATATTTT,CASSVNTGNTIYF
NA,TRBJ2-5,NA,TRBV13,TGTGCCAGCAGCTTAGCGGAAGAGACCCAGTACTTC,CASSLAEETQYF
NA,TRBJ2-5,once,TRBV28,TGTGCCAGCAGACCCTCTATCAAGCGGACCCAAGAGACCCAGTACTTC,CASRPSIKRTQETQYF
TRBD1,TRBJ2-7,many,TRBV19,TGTGCCAGTAGTAGGCCGGGACAGGATAACTCCTACGAGCAGTACTTC,CASSRPGQDNSYEQYF
TRBD2,TRBJ2-1,NA,TRBV4-1,TGCGCCAGCAGAGTGTCTAGCGGGAGCTCCTACAATGAGCAGTTCTTC,CASRVSSGSSYNEQFF
TRBD1,TRBJ1-4,NA,TRBV16,TGTGCCAGCAGCCAATCCGGGACAGCTAGCGAAAAACTGTTTTTT,CASSQSGTASEKLFF
NA,TRBJ2-7,few,TRBV9,TGTGCCAGCAGTCTCGGGGGAGGAAGCGACGAGCAGTACTTC,CASSLGGGSDEQYF
TRBD1,TRBJ2-3,many,TRBV5-1,TGCGCCAGCAGCGCCGGACAGGGTGATATGGATACGCAGTATTTT,CASSAGQGDMDTQYF
NA,TRBJ1-1,few,TRBV27,TGTGCCAGCAAAAGACAGGAGATGAACACTGAAGCTTTCTTT,CASKRQEMNTEAFF
NA,TRBJ2-2,NA,TRBV29-1,TGCAGCGTTGAAGATCCGGACAGGAACACCGGGGAGCTGTTTTTT,CSVEDPDRNTGELFF
TRBD2,TRBJ2-5,few,TRBV9,TGTGCCAGCAGCGTAGCTTCTAGCGGGGGCTCGATGGCCCAGTACTTC,CASSVASSGGSMAQYF
TRBD1,TRBJ1-1,NA,TRBV29-1,TGCAGCGTTGTTTACCCGACAGGGGTGGACACTGAAGCTTTCTTT,CSVVYPTGVDTEAFF
NA,TRBJ2-7,once,TRBV20-1,TGCAGTGCTAGAGTCAGCTACGAGCAGTACTTC,CSARVSYEQYF
TRBD1,TRBJ2-1,NA,TRBV9,TGTGCCAGCAGCGTAACAGGGGGGATTTGGGAGCAGTTCTTC,CASSVTGGIWEQFF
NA,TRBJ1-1,NA,TRBV28,TGTGCCGGGAGGGAGGGCTGGAACACTGAAGCTTTCTTT,CAGREGWNTEAFF
NA,TRBJ1-2,NA,TRBV5-6,TGTGCCAGCAGCCCAGGGGCCTATGGCTACACCTTC,CASSPGAYGYTF
NA,TRBJ1-1,many,TRBV19,TGTGCCAGTAGTATTTACGTTGGGGACACTGAAGCTTTCTTT,CASSIYVGDTEAFF
TRBD2,TRBJ2-3,few,TRBV6-4,TGTGCCAGCAGTGACTCAGGAACTAGCGGAGGAGGTACAGATACGCAGTATTTT,CASSDSGTSGGGTDTQYF
NA,TRBJ2-7,NA,TRBV10-2,TGCGCCAGCGGGCAGGGGCTGACCTACGAGCAGTACTTC,CASGQGLTYEQYF
NA,TRBJ1-5,NA,TRBV5-1,TGCGCCAGCAGCTTGGCCGGGAACCCCAATCAGCCCCAGCATTTT,CASSLAGNPNQPQHF
TRBD1,TRBJ1-5,many,TRBV6-1,TGTGCCAGCAGTGAAGCCCGACAGGGGGGTCAGCCCCAGCATTTT,CASSEARQGGQPQHF
TRBD1,TRBJ1-3,NA,TRBV11-2,TGTGCCAGCAGCTTAGATGGGACAGGCCCGGCCGGGAACACCATATATTTT,CASSLDGTGPAGNTIYF
NA,TRBJ1-2,NA,TRBV5-6,TGTGCCAGCAGCTTGGGTTGGGGTAGTGGCTACACCTTC,CASSLGWGSGYTF
TRBD2,TRBJ2-7,NA,TRBV5-5,TGTGCCAGCAGCTTGTTCGCGGGAGCGTACGAGCAGTACTTC,CASSLFAGAYEQYF
NA,TRBJ2-2,many,TRBV18,TGTGCCAGCTCACCAAACCCGGCCGGGGAGCTGTTTTTT,CASSPNPAGELFF
TRBD1,TRBJ2-7,few,TRBV6-1,TGTGCCAGCAGTGACGGACAGGGAGGTTCTGACGAGCAGTACTTC,CASSDGQGGSDEQYF